The 32 T cell receptor beta chains presented below share a single source sample, sequenced in a study of shared T cell receptors in the human thymus. Using immunoSEQ multiplex PCR, the repertoire was profiled, and TCRdb retains in-frame clones only, with some absent. There are more than 300,000 clones in the sample; roughly 94% occur only once, and around 0.018% lies in the top ten. The sequenced material came from thymocytes. The origin of the receptors is a human donor.

The chain recombines TRBV7-9 with TRBJ2-1, with D perhaps assigned TRBD1 or TRBD2 (5 bases each). Germline-derived CDR1 and CDR2 are SEHNR and FQNEAQ (reference sequence). Trimming took off 4 bases at V and 1 base at J, with 14 bases between the two ends. The CDR3 runs 16 residues. CDR3 coding DNA: TGTGCCAGCAGCTCATACGGGACCCCTTCCTACAATGAGCAGTTCTTC. This translates into CASSSYGTPSYNEQFF.

The chain joins TRBV28 to TRBJ2-1; possibly TRBD1 for D (6 bases). V shed 10 bases and J shed 5 bases, with 18 bases lying between them. Germline CDR1 MDHEN, CDR2 SYDVKM. The CDR3 extends over 14 amino acids. As DNA, the CDR3 is TGTGCCACCAGGGGCGGGCTACCTAACAATGAGCAGTTCTTC. Protein sequence: CATRGGLPNNEQFF.

V usage is TRBV28 and J usage is TRBJ1-5, with 9 bases identical to TRBD1. CDR3 size: 15 residues. J gave up 3 bases and V 5 bases, and 5 bases lay outside the gene matches. Germline loops: CDR1 MDHEN, CDR2 SYDVKM. The CDR3 is CASSGDRAFNQPQHF. The CDR3 DNA reads TGTGCCAGCAGTGGGGACAGGGCCTTCAATCAGCCCCAGCATTTT. Using reference TRBV28 and TRBJ1-5 for the parts outside the CDR3, the full variable domain is DVKVTQSSRYLVKRTGEKVFLECVQDMDHENMFWYRQDPGLGLRLIYFSYDVKMKEKGDIPEGYSVSREKKERFSLILESASTNQTSMYLCASSGDRAFNQPQHFGDGTRLSIL.

The rearrangement uses TRBV6-5 and TRBJ2-1; possible D gene TRBD1, 7 bases. V was shortened by 5 bases and J by 8 bases, with 16 bases between the two germline ends. From germline, CDR1 is MNHEY and CDR2 SVGAGI. This CDR3 region has 14 residues. CDR3: CASSLTQGGDEQFF. The CDR3 region has the DNA TGTGCCAGCAGTCTCACCCAGGGGGGCGATGAGCAGTTCTTC.

The count of this clone is one. The chain recombines TRBV7-9 with TRBJ1-1; 8 nucleotides line up with TRBD1. The trim removed 6 bases at V and 2 bases at J, leaving 5 bases unmatched. The CDR3 runs to 14 residues. Germline V lookup: CDR1 SEHNR, CDR2 FQNEAQ (reference sequence). CDR3 protein: CASSLDRVNTEAFF. The CDR3 bases are TGTGCCAGCAGTTTGGACAGGGTAAACACTGAAGCTTTCTTT.

The chain couples TRBV19 to TRBJ2-3, with 7 bases matching TRBD2. The CDR3 is 16 amino acids. Trimming at V came to 4 bases and at J to 2 bases, leaving 9 bases not matched to a gene. CDR1 is LNHDA, CDR2 SQIVND, per germline (reference sequence). CDR3 residues: CASSRASGVDTDTQYF. The CDR3 DNA reads as TGTGCCAGTAGTAGGGCTAGCGGTGTTGACACAGATACGCAGTATTTT.

V is TRBV11-3 and J is TRBJ2-1, with D maybe TRBD1 (6 bases). The V end was cut by 5 bases, the J end by 11 bases, with 10 bases between. The germline CDR1 and CDR2 sequences are SGHNT and YENEEA. This CDR3 region has 11 residues. The CDR3 protein is CASSLGQKQFF. The DNA for the CDR3 is TGTGCCAGCAGCCTTGGACAGAAGCAGTTCTTC.

The gene calls are TRBV7-9 and TRBJ2-1, with D unresolved. The V gene's germline CDR1 is SEHNR and CDR2 FQNEAQ (reference sequence). The CDR3 covers 14 residues. Trimming stripped 3 bases from V and 3 bases from J, with 9 bases between. CDR3 sequence: CASSLPSDYNEQFF. DNA of the CDR3: TGTGCCAGCAGCTTGCCCAGTGACTACAATGAGCAGTTCTTC.

This chain uses TRBV6-5 with TRBJ2-7; 9 bases fit TRBD1. Germline CDR1 reads MNHEY; CDR2 reads SVGAGI. The CDR3 totals 15 residues. V shed 6 bases, J shed 2 bases, and the junction held 8 bases outside the gene matches. CDR3 sequence reads: CASSIPGTGPYEQYF. Here the CDR3 DNA reads TGTGCCAGCAGCATACCCGGGACAGGGCCCTACGAGCAGTACTTC.

The CDR3 DNA reads as TGTGCCAGCAGTCTAAGGGGAGCCGGAAACACCATATATTTT. Protein sequence: CASSLRGAGNTIYF. This chain joins TRBV6-5 and TRBJ1-3; tentative D call: TRBD1 (5 bases). V lost 5 bases to trimming and J lost 4 bases, with 12 bases between them. Germline CDR1 MNHEY, CDR2 SVGAGI. The length of the CDR3 is 14 residues.

This chain joins TRBV4-2 and TRBJ2-1, with 7 bases fitting TRBD2. The CDR3 has 18 amino acids. The germline CDR1 and CDR2 sequences are LGHNA and YNFKEQ. V shed 6 bases, J shed 7 bases, and the junction held 21 bases outside the gene matches. The chain's CDR3 is CASRHFFLGREQENEQFF. CDR3 bases: TGTGCCAGCAGGCATTTTTTTCTTGGGCGGGAGCAGGAAAATGAGCAGTTCTTC.

A single count supports this clone. The CDR3 sequence is CASSRPCTQGYEQYF. In DNA form, the CDR3 reads TGTGCCAGCAGTCGACCTTGCACCCAGGGTTACGAGCAGTACTTC. The chain links TRBV6-9 to TRBJ2-7; TRBD1 is a possible D gene (5 bases). Looked up from germline, CDR1 is MNHGY and CDR2 is SVAAGI. V gave up 5 bases and J gave up 4 bases, with 18 bases separating them. CDR3 size: 15 residues.

Here the CDR3 reads CASGHDRGRDSGANVLTF. As DNA, the CDR3 is TGTGCTAGTGGTCATGACAGGGGGCGCGACTCTGGGGCCAACGTCCTGACTTTC. This chain connects TRBV12-5 to TRBJ2-6; 10 nucleotides line up with TRBD1. The J segment lost 0 bases and the V segment lost 5 bases, leaving 7 bases of the junction unmatched. Germline values: CDR1 LGHNT, CDR2 FRNRAP. The CDR3 consists of 18 residues.

This sequence joins TRBV5-1 and TRBJ2-1; 13 nucleotides agree with TRBD2. The V gene's germline CDR1 is SGHRS and CDR2 YFSETQ. CDR3 length equals 18 residues. V lost 0 bases, J lost 6 bases, and 9 bases stayed unmatched. CDR3 bases: TGCGCCAGCAGCTTGGGACTAGCGGGAGGTACCGCCCTCAATGAGCAGTTCTTC. Translation gives CASSLGLAGGTALNEQFF.

Here the CDR3 reads CASSQGQRPYEQYF. The CDR3 nucleotides are TGTGCCAGCAGCCAGGGACAGCGCCCCTACGAGCAGTACTTC. The chain is built from TRBV7-2 and TRBJ2-7; 7 bases are shared with TRBD1. Unmatched junction bases numbered 6, after V lost 5 bases and J lost 2 bases. This CDR3 is 14 amino acids long. Germline-derived CDR1 and CDR2 are SGHTA and FQGNSA. Supplemented by reference TRBV7-2 and TRBJ2-7, the full variable domain reads GAGVSQSPSNKVTEKGKDVELRCDPISGHTALYWYRQSLGQGLEFLIYFQGNSAPDKSGLPSDRFSAERTGGSVSTLTIQRTQQEDSAVYLCASSQGQRPYEQYFGPGTRLTVT.

DNA of the CDR3: TGTGCCAGCAGACCCGGGACCCATACTGAAGCTTTCTTT. Amino acids: CASRPGTHTEAFF. This chain uses TRBV7-2 with TRBJ1-1, with D tentatively TRBD1 (5 bases). CDR1 and CDR2 (germline): SGHTA, FQGNSA. The CDR3 contains 13 residues. The V gene lost 6 bases and the J gene lost 5 bases, with 13 bases spanning the gap.

The V call is TRBV4-2, the J call TRBJ2-7, with 8 bases fitting TRBD2. Trimming cost V 1 base and J 5 bases; bases outside gene matches: 16. The CDR3 consists of 18 residues. Germline values: CDR1 LGHNA, CDR2 YNFKEQ. CDR3 region: CASSQAIHRERENDEQYF. The CDR3 nucleotides read TGTGCCAGCAGCCAAGCTATCCACAGGGAGCGGGAGAACGACGAGCAGTACTTC.

The rearrangement joins TRBV25-1 to TRBJ1-1, with D unclear. This CDR3 comprises 14 residues. Looked up from germline, CDR1 is MGHDK and CDR2 is SYGVNS. V was clipped by 6 bases and J by 0 bases, with 11 bases between them. The CDR3 DNA follows: TGTGCCAGCAGCGCTCTTGGGGTGAACACTGAAGCTTTCTTT. Its protein product is CASSALGVNTEAFF.

V and J are TRBV5-5 and TRBJ2-1; possible D gene TRBD1, 5 bases. Germline V gene sequence: CDR1 SGHKS, CDR2 YYEKEE (reference sequence). The V gene lost 0 bases and the J gene lost 3 bases, with 16 bases spanning the gap. This CDR3 has 17 amino acids. Here the CDR3 reads CASSLGSRARGYNEQFF. CDR3 sequence (DNA): TGTGCCAGCAGCTTGGGTAGCAGGGCAAGGGGCTACAATGAGCAGTTCTTC. Using reference TRBV5-5 and TRBJ2-1 for the parts outside the CDR3, the full variable domain is DAGVTQSPTHLIKTRGQQVTLRCSPISGHKSVSWYQQVLGQGPQFIFQYYEKEERGRGNFPDRFSARQFPNYSSELNVNALLLGDSALYLCASSLGSRARGYNEQFFGPGTRLTVL.

The V call is TRBV28, the J call TRBJ2-7; the match to TRBD2 covers 8 bases. Germline V gene sequence: CDR1 MDHEN, CDR2 SYDVKM. The CDR3 consists of 15 residues. The V gene end was trimmed by 3 bases and the J gene end by 0 bases; junction bases not matched to a gene: 4. CDR3 DNA sequence: TGTGCCAGCAGTTTTAGAGCGGGAGACTCCTACGAGCAGTACTTC. This gives the protein CASSFRAGDSYEQYF. Full variable domain (outside the CDR3, taken from reference TRBV28 and TRBJ2-7): DVKVTQSSRYLVKRTGEKVFLECVQDMDHENMFWYRQDPGLGLRLIYFSYDVKMKEKGDIPEGYSVSREKKERFSLILESASTNQTSMYLCASSFRAGDSYEQYFGPGTRLTVT.

Note on this clone: Its ends do not fully match the called genes, so a read error is possible. V usage is TRBV5-4 and J usage is TRBJ2-7; TRBD2 matches 13 bases. From germline, CDR1 is SGHNT and CDR2 YYREEE (reference sequence). The CDR3 runs 15 residues. In DNA form, the CDR3 reads TGTGCCGGCAGCCGGGGACTAGCGGGATTCTACGAGCAGTACTTC. Encoded protein: CAGSRGLAGFYEQYF.

The chain combines TRBV7-8 with TRBJ1-5, with D perhaps TRBD1 (5 bases). The CDR3 has 20 residues. Germline assignment: CDR1 SGHVS and CDR2 FQNEAQ. The V gene lost 3 bases and the J gene lost 0 bases, with 24 bases spanning the gap. The CDR3 coding sequence is TGTGCCAGCAGCTTCAGGCCGGGGGTCGCCGGAGGATATAGCAATCAGCCCCAGCATTTT. Its translation is CASSFRPGVAGGYSNQPQHF.

V usage is TRBV5-4 and J usage is TRBJ1-3, with D uncertain. The germline V gene encodes CDR1 SGHNT and CDR2 YYREEE (reference sequence). The CDR3 is made up of 12 amino acids. Trimming removed 1 base from V and 1 base from J, with 0 bases in between. The CDR3 region is CASSLSGNTIYF. The DNA for the CDR3 is TGTGCCAGCAGCTTGTCTGGAAACACCATATATTTT.

The V and J genes are TRBV5-4 and TRBJ2-1; 9 nucleotides match TRBD2. Per the germline V gene, CDR1 is SGHNT and CDR2 is YYREEE (reference sequence). This CDR3 has 16 residues. With 5 bases clipped from V and 2 bases from J, the junction kept 8 bases outside the gene matches. The CDR3 spells CASRLTSGPTYNEQFF. The CDR3, as DNA: TGTGCCAGCAGGCTGACTAGCGGTCCCACCTACAATGAGCAGTTCTTC.

A single count supports this clone. The chain links TRBV10-3 to TRBJ2-7; tentatively, D is TRBD1 (9 bases). V lost 10 bases, J lost 0 bases, and 28 bases lay in between. Germline V gene data show CDR1 as ENHRY and CDR2 as SYGVKD. The CDR3 length is 18 residues. CDR3 nucleotides: TGTGCCACCCTGGGACAGGGTGGTTCGAGCGGGAGCTCCTACGAGCAGTACTTC. Protein product: CATLGQGGSSGSSYEQYF.

This rearrangement joins TRBV4-2 to TRBJ1-5; 10 nucleotides align to TRBD1. V was pared by 1 base and J by 0 bases, with 12 bases of the junction left unmatched. Germline V gene lookup returns CDR1 LGHNA and CDR2 YNFKEQ. This CDR3 has 20 amino acids. CDR3 coding DNA: TGTGCCAGCAGCCAAGGGTTGCTGGGACAGGGGAATAATAGCAATCAGCCCCAGCATTTT. Residues: CASSQGLLGQGNNSNQPQHF.

This sequence joins TRBV14 and TRBJ1-2, with a tentative D call TRBD1 (5 bases). The CDR3 contains 17 residues. The V gene's germline CDR1 is SGHDN and CDR2 FVKESK. Deletions cut 5 bases from V and 5 bases from J, with 24 bases between. DNA of the CDR3: TGTGCCAGCAGCTACACTATAAGGCGGGGCAGGGCGTATGGCTACACCTTC. Protein product: CASSYTIRRGRAYGYTF.

This rearrangement joins TRBV6-1 to TRBJ1-2; 8 bases match TRBD1. There are 14 residues in the CDR3. Germline lookup yields CDR1 MNHNS and CDR2 SASEGT. The trim removed 11 bases at V and 0 bases at J, leaving 8 bases unmatched. CDR3 DNA: TGTGCCGGATGGACAGGGTCGACTAACTATGGCTACACCTTC. This codes for CAGWTGSTNYGYTF.

The chain is built from TRBV27 and TRBJ2-7; D is perhaps TRBD2 (5 bases). Trimming shortened V by 1 base and J by 4 bases, and 8 bases separated the two germline ends. Germline assignment: CDR1 MNHEY and CDR2 SMNVEV (reference sequence). The CDR3 spans 13 residues. The CDR3 region is CASSLLGGYEQYF. The CDR3 DNA sequence: TGTGCCAGCAGTTTATTAGGCGGGTACGAGCAGTACTTC.

The chain uses TRBV28 and TRBJ2-1; 8 bases are a match to TRBD1. The CDR3 totals 16 residues. V lost 3 bases to trimming and J lost 8 bases; unmatched junction nucleotides: 12. The germline gives CDR1 MDHEN, CDR2 SYDVKM. CDR3 sequence reads: CASSFEADRAQHEQFF. Written as DNA, the CDR3 is TGTGCCAGCAGTTTCGAGGCGGACAGGGCCCAGCATGAGCAGTTCTTC.

This chain joins TRBV4-1 and TRBJ2-7; 10 nucleotides align to TRBD2. The CDR3 is 17 amino acids. Germline V CDR1 and CDR2: MGHRA, YSYEKL. The V gene end was trimmed by 3 bases and the J gene end by 6 bases; junction bases not matched to a gene: 14. CDR3 residues: CASSQGASGSRVSEQYF. CDR3 nucleotide sequence: TGCGCCAGCAGCCAGGGGGCTAGCGGGAGCCGGGTTAGCGAGCAGTACTTC.

CDR3 protein: CASSHPVGSGAYNEQFF. In nucleotides, the CDR3 is TGTGCCAGCAGCCACCCCGTCGGGAGTGGGGCCTACAATGAGCAGTTCTTC. V usage is TRBV14 and J usage is TRBJ2-1, with D tentatively TRBD2 (6 bases). V lost 3 bases to trimming and J lost 2 bases, with 17 bases between them. Germline loops: CDR1 SGHDN, CDR2 FVKESK. This CDR3 region has 17 residues.